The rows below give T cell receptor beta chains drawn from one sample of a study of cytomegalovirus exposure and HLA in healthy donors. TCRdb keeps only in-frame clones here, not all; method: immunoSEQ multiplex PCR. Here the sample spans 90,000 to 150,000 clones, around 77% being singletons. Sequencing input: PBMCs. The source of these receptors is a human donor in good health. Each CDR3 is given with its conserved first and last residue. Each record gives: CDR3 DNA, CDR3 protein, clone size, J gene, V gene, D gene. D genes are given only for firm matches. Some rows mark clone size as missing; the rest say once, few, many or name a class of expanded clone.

CDR3 DNA: TGCGCCAGCAGCAAAGAGGGGGCCAACACTGAAGCTTTCTTT
CDR3 protein: CASSKEGANTEAFF
clone size: -
J gene: TRBJ1-1
V gene: TRBV4-1
D gene: TRBD1

CDR3 DNA: TGTGCCAGCAGCAAGGGGGCTCTGGAGACCCAGTACTTC
CDR3 protein: CASSKGALETQYF
clone size: once
J gene: TRBJ2-5
V gene: TRBV7-9
D gene: TRBD1

CDR3 DNA: TGTGCCAGCAGCCGCTCCGGGACAGGGGTTACCACTGAAGCTTTCTTT
CDR3 protein: CASSRSGTGVTTEAFF
clone size: -
J gene: TRBJ1-1
V gene: TRBV7-2
D gene: TRBD1

CDR3 DNA: TGTGCCAGCAGCGTAGCGATCCCGGGGAGGGGCGCAGATACGCAGTATTTT
CDR3 protein: CASSVAIPGRGADTQYF
clone size: once
J gene: TRBJ2-3
V gene: TRBV9
D gene: TRBD2

CDR3 DNA: TGTGCCAGCAGCTTAGACGGGACTAGCGGGCCCCCCTACGAGCAGTACTTC
CDR3 protein: CASSLDGTSGPPYEQYF
clone size: -
J gene: TRBJ2-7
V gene: TRBV11-3
D gene: TRBD2

CDR3 DNA: TGTGCCAGCAGTTCAAGCGGAGGCTACACCTTC
CDR3 protein: CASSSSGGYTF
clone size: -
J gene: TRBJ1-2
V gene: TRBV27
D gene: -

CDR3 DNA: TGTGCCAGCAGCTTAGGGCTAGCTGTTGAGACCCAGTACTTC
CDR3 protein: CASSLGLAVETQYF
clone size: once
J gene: TRBJ2-5
V gene: TRBV7-9
D gene: -

CDR3 DNA: TGTGCCAGTCGAGAGCAGCAGGGTCAGCCCCAGCATTTT
CDR3 protein: CASREQQGQPQHF
clone size: -
J gene: TRBJ1-5
V gene: TRBV6-1
D gene: -

CDR3 DNA: TGTGCCAGCAGTCCCCGCCAGGGAGGCTACACCTTC
CDR3 protein: CASSPRQGGYTF
clone size: -
J gene: TRBJ1-2
V gene: TRBV28
D gene: -

CDR3 DNA: TGTGCCAGCAGCTTCGTGGGAGGGGTACAAGAGACCCAGTACTTC
CDR3 protein: CASSFVGGVQETQYF
clone size: -
J gene: TRBJ2-5
V gene: TRBV11-2
D gene: TRBD2

CDR3 DNA: TGTGCCTGGTCTACCCGGCCCGTCGGGGTATTCTACGAGCAGTACTTC
CDR3 protein: CAWSTRPVGVFYEQYF
clone size: -
J gene: TRBJ2-7
V gene: TRBV30
D gene: -

CDR3 DNA: TGCGCCAGCAGCCAAGATCTTACAGCTTGGTTGAACACTGAAGCTTTCTTT
CDR3 protein: CASSQDLTAWLNTEAFF
clone size: -
J gene: TRBJ1-1
V gene: TRBV4-1
D gene: -

CDR3 DNA: TGTGCCAGCAGCTTCACAGGGGGCGCAGGTGAAGCTTTCTTT
CDR3 protein: CASSFTGGAGEAFF
clone size: -
J gene: TRBJ1-1
V gene: TRBV7-8
D gene: TRBD1

CDR3 DNA: TGTGCCAGTAGTATTGGCGGGGACACAGATACGCAGTATTTT
CDR3 protein: CASSIGGDTDTQYF
clone size: -
J gene: TRBJ2-3
V gene: TRBV19
D gene: -

CDR3 DNA: TGTGCCAGCAGCTTAGATAGCATCCGCGATACGCAGTATTTT
CDR3 protein: CASSLDSIRDTQYF
clone size: few
J gene: TRBJ2-3
V gene: TRBV7-2
D gene: -

CDR3 DNA: TGTGCCAGCAGCTTGGACGAGGGTGTGGTGCGGTCAGATACGCAGTATTTT
CDR3 protein: CASSLDEGVVRSDTQYF
clone size: -
J gene: TRBJ2-3
V gene: TRBV5-6
D gene: -

CDR3 DNA: TGTGCCAGCAGTGACTCGACGGTGGCGGATGAAGCTTTCTTT
CDR3 protein: CASSDSTVADEAFF
clone size: once
J gene: TRBJ1-1
V gene: TRBV6-1
D gene: -

CDR3 DNA: TGTGCCAGCAGTGAAAGGGGGAGGGGCTCTACAGATACGCAGTATTTT
CDR3 protein: CASSERGRGSTDTQYF
clone size: few
J gene: TRBJ2-3
V gene: TRBV2
D gene: -

CDR3 DNA: TGTGCCAGTAGTATTGGGACAGGGTCCGAGCAGTACTTC
CDR3 protein: CASSIGTGSEQYF
clone size: -
J gene: TRBJ2-7
V gene: TRBV19
D gene: TRBD1

CDR3 DNA: TGCGCCAGCAGCTTGGACGGCAGGGGATCCTACGAGCAGTACTTC
CDR3 protein: CASSLDGRGSYEQYF
clone size: -
J gene: TRBJ2-7
V gene: TRBV5-1
D gene: -

CDR3 DNA: TGTGCCAGCTCACCCTCGCAGGGGCGAGGTGAGACCCAGTACTTC
CDR3 protein: CASSPSQGRGETQYF
clone size: -
J gene: TRBJ2-5
V gene: TRBV18
D gene: -

CDR3 DNA: TGTGCCAGCAGCCGGACAGGGGGCCTCTACAATGAGCAGTTCTTC
CDR3 protein: CASSRTGGLYNEQFF
clone size: -
J gene: TRBJ2-1
V gene: TRBV27
D gene: TRBD1

CDR3 DNA: TGCGCCAGCTCAAAGGACAGGGCGAACACTGAAGCTTTCTTT
CDR3 protein: CASSKDRANTEAFF
clone size: -
J gene: TRBJ1-1
V gene: TRBV10-2
D gene: TRBD1

CDR3 DNA: TGTGCCTGGGCCCCAAGGGCGGGAAATCAGCCCCAGCATTTT
CDR3 protein: CAWAPRAGNQPQHF
clone size: -
J gene: TRBJ1-5
V gene: TRBV30
D gene: -

CDR3 DNA: TGTGCCAGTAGTATTGGGGGACAGGGGGGAGACTACGAGCAGTACTTC
CDR3 protein: CASSIGGQGGDYEQYF
clone size: -
J gene: TRBJ2-7
V gene: TRBV19
D gene: TRBD1

CDR3 DNA: TGCGCCAGCAGTTTCCGGGACCAAGCGGGCACCGGGGAGCTGTTTTTT
CDR3 protein: CASSFRDQAGTGELFF
clone size: -
J gene: TRBJ2-2
V gene: TRBV5-1
D gene: -

CDR3 DNA: TGTGCCAGCAGTTACTCAGGGGCTGGCTATGGCTACACCTTC
CDR3 protein: CASSYSGAGYGYTF
clone size: -
J gene: TRBJ1-2
V gene: TRBV6-6
D gene: -

CDR3 DNA: TGTGCCAGCAGTAACAGTCCTGCTAACTATGGCTACACCTTC
CDR3 protein: CASSNSPANYGYTF
clone size: -
J gene: TRBJ1-2
V gene: TRBV6-1
D gene: -

CDR3 DNA: TGTGCTAGTGGTTTGGAAGCGTCCCGAAACTACAATGAGCAGTTCTTC
CDR3 protein: CASGLEASRNYNEQFF
clone size: -
J gene: TRBJ2-1
V gene: TRBV12-5
D gene: -

CDR3 DNA: TGTGCCAGCAGCATGGCCACCGAGCAGTACTTC
CDR3 protein: CASSMATEQYF
clone size: -
J gene: TRBJ2-7
V gene: TRBV11-3
D gene: -

CDR3 DNA: TGTGCCAGCAGAAAGGGGACAGGGCCCACAGATACGCAGTATTTT
CDR3 protein: CASRKGTGPTDTQYF
clone size: -
J gene: TRBJ2-3
V gene: TRBV11-3
D gene: TRBD1

CDR3 DNA: TGTGCCAGCAGTTTCCGGAGCACAGATACGCAGTATTTT
CDR3 protein: CASSFRSTDTQYF
clone size: -
J gene: TRBJ2-3
V gene: TRBV28
D gene: -

CDR3 DNA: TGTGCCAGCAGCCTGGAACTAGCGGGAGGCACAGATACGCAGTATTTT
CDR3 protein: CASSLELAGGTDTQYF
clone size: -
J gene: TRBJ2-3
V gene: TRBV5-4
D gene: TRBD2

CDR3 DNA: TGTGCCAGCAGCCCCCACGAGAAAGAGCAGTACTTC
CDR3 protein: CASSPHEKEQYF
clone size: -
J gene: TRBJ2-7
V gene: TRBV9
D gene: -

CDR3 DNA: TGTGCCAGCTTCAGAGTCGACACCAACACTGAAGCTTTCTTT
CDR3 protein: CASFRVDTNTEAFF
clone size: -
J gene: TRBJ1-1
V gene: TRBV7-9
D gene: -

CDR3 DNA: TGTGCCAGCAGTTTAGCAGGCAGGGCCTACGAGCAGTACTTC
CDR3 protein: CASSLAGRAYEQYF
clone size: -
J gene: TRBJ2-7
V gene: TRBV27
D gene: -

CDR3 DNA: TGCGCCAGCAGCCCCGACAGGGGCTTCGTCAACACTGAAGCTTTCTTT
CDR3 protein: CASSPDRGFVNTEAFF
clone size: -
J gene: TRBJ1-1
V gene: TRBV5-1
D gene: TRBD1

CDR3 DNA: TGTGCCAGTAGCTTGGCGGGACCTTGGAACACTGAAGCTTTCTTT
CDR3 protein: CASSLAGPWNTEAFF
clone size: -
J gene: TRBJ1-1
V gene: TRBV19
D gene: -

CDR3 DNA: TGTGCCAGCCAGACTAGGGGCAATGAGCAGTTCTTC
CDR3 protein: CASQTRGNEQFF
clone size: -
J gene: TRBJ2-1
V gene: TRBV5-4
D gene: -

CDR3 DNA: TGTGCCAGCAACCCTGGGGGGGACTACACCTTC
CDR3 protein: CASNPGGDYTF
clone size: -
J gene: TRBJ1-2
V gene: TRBV28
D gene: -

CDR3 DNA: TGCGCCAGCAGTGTCGACAGGATGAACACTGAAGCTTTCTTT
CDR3 protein: CASSVDRMNTEAFF
clone size: -
J gene: TRBJ1-1
V gene: TRBV10-2
D gene: -

CDR3 DNA: TGCGCCAGCAGCCAAGATCAGGGACAAGAGACCCAGTACTTC
CDR3 protein: CASSQDQGQETQYF
clone size: -
J gene: TRBJ2-5
V gene: TRBV4-1
D gene: -

CDR3 DNA: TGCGCCAGCAGTGAACTAGCGGGAGGGCCAGATACGCAGTATTTT
CDR3 protein: CASSELAGGPDTQYF
clone size: few
J gene: TRBJ2-3
V gene: TRBV10-1
D gene: TRBD2

CDR3 DNA: TGTGCCAGCAGCCGGAATACCGGGACAGGGGTGACCGGGGAGCTGTTTTTT
CDR3 protein: CASSRNTGTGVTGELFF
clone size: once
J gene: TRBJ2-2
V gene: TRBV13
D gene: TRBD1

CDR3 DNA: TGTGCCAGCAGCTTAGAGCCGGTCCCCGGGGGATACGAGCAGTACTTC
CDR3 protein: CASSLEPVPGGYEQYF
clone size: -
J gene: TRBJ2-7
V gene: TRBV11-2
D gene: -

CDR3 DNA: TGCGCCAGCAGTGAGGTGGCTAGCGGGAGGCACGAGCAGTACTTC
CDR3 protein: CASSEVASGRHEQYF
clone size: once
J gene: TRBJ2-7
V gene: TRBV10-2
D gene: TRBD2

CDR3 DNA: TGCGCCAGCAGCTTGACCGGGACAGCGAGGAACACTGAAGCTTTCTTT
CDR3 protein: CASSLTGTARNTEAFF
clone size: -
J gene: TRBJ1-1
V gene: TRBV5-1
D gene: TRBD1

CDR3 DNA: TGCGCCAGCAGCTTGTTGGGGCCCCAAGAGACCCAGTACTTC
CDR3 protein: CASSLLGPQETQYF
clone size: -
J gene: TRBJ2-5
V gene: TRBV5-1
D gene: -

CDR3 DNA: TGTGCCAGCAGCCCCAGGACAGGGAGCTCTGGAAACACCATATATTTT
CDR3 protein: CASSPRTGSSGNTIYF
clone size: -
J gene: TRBJ1-3
V gene: TRBV7-2
D gene: TRBD1

CDR3 DNA: TGTGCCGCCCTAAGGGAGGGTCCGGTAGCTTTCTTT
CDR3 protein: CAALREGPVAFF
clone size: -
J gene: TRBJ1-1
V gene: TRBV2
D gene: -

CDR3 DNA: TGTGCCAGCAGTTTTGGGACAGACGAGCAGTACTTC
CDR3 protein: CASSFGTDEQYF
clone size: few
J gene: TRBJ2-7
V gene: TRBV28
D gene: TRBD1

CDR3 DNA: TGTGCCAGCAGTTACTCGCCGGTCGTACAGGAAGCTTTCTTT
CDR3 protein: CASSYSPVVQEAFF
clone size: -
J gene: TRBJ1-1
V gene: TRBV6-5
D gene: -

CDR3 DNA: TGTGCCAGCAGCTTACTGCCACAGGGTGACTACGAGCAGTACTTC
CDR3 protein: CASSLLPQGDYEQYF
clone size: -
J gene: TRBJ2-7
V gene: TRBV7-9
D gene: -

CDR3 DNA: TGTGCCAGCCACACCCTCGGATTGACAGGGGACTTGAACACTGAAGCTTTCTTT
CDR3 protein: CASHTLGLTGDLNTEAFF
clone size: -
J gene: TRBJ1-1
V gene: TRBV18
D gene: TRBD1

CDR3 DNA: TGTGCCAGCAGTTTAAGGGGTAACTCTGGAAACACCATATATTTT
CDR3 protein: CASSLRGNSGNTIYF
clone size: few
J gene: TRBJ1-3
V gene: TRBV27
D gene: -

CDR3 DNA: TGCGCCAGCAGCCCAGGGTCAGGAGTTTACGAGCAGTACTTC
CDR3 protein: CASSPGSGVYEQYF
clone size: -
J gene: TRBJ2-7
V gene: TRBV4-1
D gene: -

CDR3 DNA: TGTGCCAGCAGCTTGAGGGCCGGTTCTGGGACAGGGAGGACGGAGACCCAGTACTTC
CDR3 protein: CASSLRAGSGTGRTETQYF
clone size: -
J gene: TRBJ2-5
V gene: TRBV5-6
D gene: TRBD1